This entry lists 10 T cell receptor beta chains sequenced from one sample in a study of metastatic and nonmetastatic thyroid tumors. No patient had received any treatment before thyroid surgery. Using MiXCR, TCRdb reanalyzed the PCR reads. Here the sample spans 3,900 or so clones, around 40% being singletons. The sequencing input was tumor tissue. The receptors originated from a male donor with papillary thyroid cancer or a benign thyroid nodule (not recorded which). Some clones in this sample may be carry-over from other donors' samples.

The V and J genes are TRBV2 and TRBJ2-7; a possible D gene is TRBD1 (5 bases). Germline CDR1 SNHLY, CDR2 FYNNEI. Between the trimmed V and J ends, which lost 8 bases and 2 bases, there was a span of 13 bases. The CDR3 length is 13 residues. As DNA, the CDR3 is TGTGCCAGCGGTCTCCAGGGAACCTACGAGCAGTACTTC. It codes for CASGLQGTYEQYF.

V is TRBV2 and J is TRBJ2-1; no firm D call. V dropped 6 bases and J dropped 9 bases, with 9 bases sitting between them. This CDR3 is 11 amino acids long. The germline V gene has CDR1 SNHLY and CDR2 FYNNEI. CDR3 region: CASRNMGEQFF. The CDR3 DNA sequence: TGTGCCAGCAGGAATATGGGTGAGCAGTTCTTC.

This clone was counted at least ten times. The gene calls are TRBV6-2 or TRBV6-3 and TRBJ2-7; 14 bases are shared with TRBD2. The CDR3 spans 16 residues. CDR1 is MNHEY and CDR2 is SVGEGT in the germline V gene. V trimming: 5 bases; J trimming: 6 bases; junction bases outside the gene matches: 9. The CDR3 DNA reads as TGTGCCAGCAGTGTGGGACTAGCGGGGGCCCTTGTCGAGCAGTACTTC. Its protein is CASSVGLAGALVEQYF.

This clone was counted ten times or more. The CDR3 loop reads CASSEGDSLIRQETQYF. The CDR3 bases are TGTGCCAGCAGTGAAGGCGACAGCCTTATTCGACAAGAGACCCAGTACTTC. The V and J genes are TRBV6-1 and TRBJ2-5; D may be TRBD1 (5 bases). The CDR3 extends over 17 amino acids. Trimming shortened V by 1 base and J by 2 bases, and 17 bases separated the two germline ends. Germline CDR1 is MNHNS and CDR2 is SASEGT.

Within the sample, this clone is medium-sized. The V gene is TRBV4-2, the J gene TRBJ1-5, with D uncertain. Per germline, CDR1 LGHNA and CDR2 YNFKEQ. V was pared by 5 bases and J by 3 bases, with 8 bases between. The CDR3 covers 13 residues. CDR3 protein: CASSRDNNQPQHF. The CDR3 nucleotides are TGTGCCAGCAGCAGGGATAACAATCAGCCCCAGCATTTT.

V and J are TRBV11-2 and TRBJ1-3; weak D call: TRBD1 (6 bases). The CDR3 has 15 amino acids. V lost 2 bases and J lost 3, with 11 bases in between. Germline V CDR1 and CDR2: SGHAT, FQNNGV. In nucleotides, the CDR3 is TGTGCCAGCAGCTTATGGGCAGGGGTTGGAAACACCATATATTTT. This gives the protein CASSLWAGVGNTIYF. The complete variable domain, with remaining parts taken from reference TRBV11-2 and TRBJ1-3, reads EAGVAQSPRYKIIEKRQSVAFWCNPISGHATLYWYQQILGQGPKLLIQFQNNGVVDDSQLPKDRFSAERLKGVDSTLKIQPAKLEDSAVYLCASSLWAGVGNTIYFGEGSWLTVV.

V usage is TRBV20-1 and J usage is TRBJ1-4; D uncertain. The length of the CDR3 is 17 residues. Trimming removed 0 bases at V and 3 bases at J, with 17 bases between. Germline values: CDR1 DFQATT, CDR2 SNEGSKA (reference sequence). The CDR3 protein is CSARDLRAKTANEKLFF. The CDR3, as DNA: TGCAGTGCTAGAGATCTTAGGGCTAAGACGGCTAATGAAAAACTGTTTTTT.

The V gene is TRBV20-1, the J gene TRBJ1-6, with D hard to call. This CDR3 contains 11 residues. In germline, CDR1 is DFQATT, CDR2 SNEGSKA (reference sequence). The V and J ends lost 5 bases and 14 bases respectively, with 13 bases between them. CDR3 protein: CSAGVRPSLHF. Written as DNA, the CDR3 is TGCAGTGCTGGCGTCCGTCCATCCCTCCACTTT.

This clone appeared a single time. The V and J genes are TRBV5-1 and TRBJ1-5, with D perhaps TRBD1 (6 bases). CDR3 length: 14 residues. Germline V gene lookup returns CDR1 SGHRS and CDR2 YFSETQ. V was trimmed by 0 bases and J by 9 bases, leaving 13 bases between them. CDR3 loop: CASSLEGQMWPQHF. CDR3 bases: TGCGCCAGCAGCTTGGAAGGACAGATGTGGCCCCAGCATTTT.

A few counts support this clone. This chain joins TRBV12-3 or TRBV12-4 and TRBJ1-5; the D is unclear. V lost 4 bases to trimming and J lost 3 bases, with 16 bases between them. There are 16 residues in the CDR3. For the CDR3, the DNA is TGTGCCAGCAGTTCTGCTTGGACTACTTTCAATCAGCCCCAGCATTTT. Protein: CASSSAWTTFNQPQHF.